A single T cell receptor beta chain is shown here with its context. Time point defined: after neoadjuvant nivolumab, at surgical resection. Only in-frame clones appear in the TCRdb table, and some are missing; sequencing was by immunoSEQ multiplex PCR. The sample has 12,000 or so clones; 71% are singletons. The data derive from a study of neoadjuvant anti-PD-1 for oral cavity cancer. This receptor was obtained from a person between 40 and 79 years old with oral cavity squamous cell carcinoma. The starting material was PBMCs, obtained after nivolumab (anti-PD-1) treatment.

In DNA, the CDR3 is TGCGCCAGCAGCCTACACCTGGGGACTAGGGGACGAAATGAGCAGTTCTTC. It yields the protein CASSLHLGTRGRNEQFF. V and J are TRBV5-1 and TRBJ2-1; TRBD2 agrees at 8 bases. This CDR3 contains 17 residues. The ends lost 4 bases at V and 7 bases at J; junction bases unmatched: 16. Looked up from germline, CDR1 is SGHRS and CDR2 is YFSETQ.